This TCR beta chain derives from a study of shared clonotypes between healthy human individuals. CDR3 length: 15 amino acids. V lost 6 bases and J lost 4; bases outside the gene matches: 5. Germline V CDR1 and CDR2: KGHSH, LQKENI. Method: immunoSEQ multiplex PCR; TCRdb's copy keeps in-frame clones and lacks some. The sample lists approximately 2.5 million clones; 93% were seen once. The chain is built from TRBV18 and TRBJ1-4; 10 positions match TRBD1. The specimen was naive CD4+ T cells from PBMCs. As for subset: CD45RA+ positively selected. The TCR originated in a man between 18 and 29 years old in good health. Some clones in this sample may be carry-over from other donors' samples. For the CDR3, the DNA is TGTGCCAGCTCTCGACAGGGGGCGGGTAATGAAAAACTGTTTTTT. Its translation: CASSRQGAGNEKLFF.